The entry below describes one TCR beta chain. This sample is part of a study of blood T cell repertoires in COVID-19. Generated by immunoSEQ multiplex PCR, the TCRdb table keeps only in-frame clones and is missing some. The sample comprises about 54,000 clones, around 81% of which are singletons, and approximately 5.3% rests with the top ten. The CDR3 covers 15 residues. Germline-derived CDR1 and CDR2 are MNHNY and SVGAGI (reference sequence). V lost 0 bases and J lost 1, with 10 bases in between. The TCR comes from a woman in her fifties or sixties with acute or convalescent COVID-19. The genes are TRBV6-6 and TRBJ2-7; TRBD1 might be the D (6 bases). Sample: peripheral blood. The CDR3 DNA is TGTGCCAGCAGTTACTCTTGGCAGGGGTCCTACGAGCAGTACTTC. It translates to CASSYSWQGSYEQYF.